These 26 T cell receptor beta chains were sequenced from one sample in a study of blood T cell repertoires in COVID-19. Sequencing was performed with immunoSEQ multiplex PCR; in TCRdb, only in-frame clones are kept and a portion is missing. Of about 330,000 clones listed, approximately 84% are singletons. The material sequenced was PBMCs or T cells enriched from blood (not recorded which). The receptors come from a young woman who had recovered from COVID-19.

The chain is built from TRBV5-4 and TRBJ2-7; a possible D gene is TRBD1 (6 bases). Trimming removed 4 bases from V and 2 bases from J, with 10 bases in between. CDR3 length equals 13 residues. Germline assignment: CDR1 SGHNT and CDR2 YYREEE (reference sequence). The DNA of the CDR3 is TGTGCCAGCAGCCCCCGACAGGCCTACGAGCAGTACTTC. It is translated as CASSPRQAYEQYF.

The rearrangement joins TRBV14 to TRBJ2-5, with 10 positions matching TRBD2. With 6 bases clipped from V and 1 base from J, the junction kept 14 bases outside the gene matches. CDR1 is SGHDN and CDR2 is FVKESK in the germline V gene. The CDR3 consists of 18 residues. The DNA for the CDR3 is TGTGCCAGCAGTCTTTTGCCGTGGACTAGCGGAGTCCAAGAGACCCAGTACTTC. Translated: CASSLLPWTSGVQETQYF.

The chain couples TRBV28 to TRBJ2-6; 11 bases align to TRBD1. V lost 3 bases and J lost 1; bases outside the gene matches: 5. CDR1 is MDHEN, CDR2 SYDVKM, per germline. The CDR3 sequence is 18 residues long. CDR3 protein: CASSFYGTGGSGANVLTF. The CDR3 region has the DNA TGTGCCAGCAGTTTTTATGGGACAGGGGGATCTGGGGCCAACGTCCTGACTTTC.

V and J are TRBV11-2 and TRBJ2-1; no clear D gene. CDR1 is SGHAT and CDR2 is FQNNGV in the germline V gene. Deletions cut 0 bases from V and 9 bases from J, with 12 bases between. The CDR3 length is 14 residues. CDR3 protein: CASSLDYPRLEQFF. CDR3 bases: TGTGCCAGCAGCTTAGACTACCCCCGTCTTGAGCAGTTCTTC.

The chain joins TRBV27 to TRBJ2-1; possibly TRBD2 for D (6 bases). The CDR3 consists of 15 residues. Germline CDR1 reads MNHEY; CDR2 reads SMNVEV (reference sequence). The ends were cut back, 6 bases at V and 10 bases at J, with 22 bases in the middle. CDR3 amino acids: CASSRPGLSTQEQFF. CDR3 nucleotides: TGTGCCAGCAGCAGACCGGGACTCTCGACCCAGGAGCAGTTCTTC.

The chain couples TRBV10-3 to TRBJ1-3, with 9 nucleotides matching TRBD1. CDR3 length: 13 residues. The V gene's germline CDR1 is ENHRY and CDR2 SYGVKD. Losses at the gene ends were 10 bases for V and 8 bases for J; bases not matched to a gene: 9. The CDR3 here is CATRTGGLDTIYF. The CDR3 bases are TGTGCCACAAGAACAGGGGGCCTGGACACCATATATTTT.

This clone has just one count. The chain links TRBV30 to TRBJ2-7; TRBD1 is a possible D gene (6 bases). The V end lost 4 bases, the J end lost 5 bases, and 12 bases lay between the germline ends. Per the germline V gene, CDR1 is GTSNPN and CDR2 is SVGIG (reference sequence). This CDR3 contains 12 residues. The CDR3 loop reads CAWTRGVHEQYF. In DNA, the CDR3 is TGTGCCTGGACCAGGGGAGTCCACGAGCAGTACTTC.

The CDR3 spells CSASAGFDYGYTF. DNA for the CDR3: TGCAGTGCTAGTGCGGGGTTCGACTATGGCTACACCTTC. This chain joins TRBV20-1 and TRBJ1-2; D is ambiguous. This CDR3 is built from 13 residues. Germline CDR1 and CDR2: DFQATT and SNEGSKA (reference sequence). V lost 3 bases, J lost 3 bases, and 11 bases lay in between.

This rearrangement joins TRBV5-6 to TRBJ2-3; a possible D gene is TRBD1 (5 bases). Germline CDR1 and CDR2: SGHDT and YYEEEE. Trimming removed 3 bases from V and 9 bases from J, with 14 bases in between. The CDR3 loop spans 13 amino acids. CDR3 region: CASSSTGSSTQYF. Written as DNA, the CDR3 is TGTGCCAGCAGCTCAACAGGAAGCAGCACGCAGTATTTT.

The V call is TRBV5-1, the J call TRBJ2-5, with a possible D match to TRBD1 (5 bases). This CDR3 contains 15 residues. CDR1 and CDR2 from the germline V gene are SGHRS and YFSETQ. Between the trimmed V and J ends, which lost 4 bases and 3 bases, there was a span of 16 bases. CDR3 DNA: TGCGCCAGCAGCGCTCTAACAGGTGGGGAAGAGACCCAGTACTTC. Protein: CASSALTGGEETQYF.

The J gene is TRBJ1-2, the V gene TRBV5-4; 8 bases match TRBD1. The CDR3 contains 16 residues. The J segment lost 8 bases and the V segment lost 9 bases, leaving 21 bases of the junction unmatched. Germline V lookup: CDR1 SGHNT, CDR2 YYREEE (reference sequence). The CDR3 coding sequence is TGTGCCATCGACCGAACGGACAGGGAAGCTGACTGGGGCTACACCTTC. This codes for CAIDRTDREADWGYTF.

J is TRBJ1-5 and V is TRBV28; 10 bases agree with TRBD1. Germline V gene data show CDR1 as MDHEN and CDR2 as SYDVKM. This CDR3 is 15 amino acids long. J was trimmed by 7 bases and V by 5 bases; bases with no gene match: 8. The CDR3 DNA is TGTGCCAGCAGTGTTCCGGGACAGGGGCGGCAGCCCCAGCATTTT. Protein product: CASSVPGQGRQPQHF.

The CDR3 is CASSIGLAAYEQYF. CDR3 nucleotide sequence: TGTGCCAGTAGTATAGGACTAGCGGCCTACGAGCAGTACTTC. The chain couples TRBV19 to TRBJ2-7, with 9 bases identical to TRBD2. The CDR3 consists of 14 residues. CDR1 LNHDA and CDR2 SQIVND come from the germline V gene (reference sequence). The ends lost 1 base at V and 2 bases at J; junction bases unmatched: 0.

The V and J genes are TRBV7-2 and TRBJ1-5; the match to TRBD1 covers 8 bases. The CDR3 contains 13 residues. V was pared by 6 bases and J by 7 bases, with 5 bases of the junction left unmatched. Germline V gives CDR1 SGHTA, CDR2 FQGNSA. CDR3 amino acids: CASSRQGNQPQHF. The CDR3 DNA sequence: TGTGCCAGCAGTCGACAGGGGAACCAGCCCCAGCATTTT.

CDR3 sequence: CASSYGGTGVYEQYF. As DNA, the CDR3 is TGTGCCAGCAGTTACGGCGGGACAGGGGTCTACGAGCAGTACTTC. The J gene is TRBJ2-7, the V gene TRBV6-5; the match to TRBD1 covers 10 bases. The CDR3 loop spans 15 amino acids. The ends lost 2 bases at V and 3 bases at J; junction bases unmatched: 4. Germline loops: CDR1 MNHEY, CDR2 SVGAGI.

DNA for the CDR3: TGTGCCAGCAGCCAATTAGGAGGGGGCTACACTGAAGCTTTCTTT. Protein: CASSQLGGGYTEAFF. The chain couples TRBV16 to TRBJ1-1; 7 bases map to TRBD1. The CDR3 has 15 amino acids. Germline V gene lookup returns CDR1 KGHSY and CDR2 FQNENV. V lost 1 base, J lost 3 bases, and 5 bases stayed unmatched. The variable domain in full, with the rest retrieved from reference TRBV16 and TRBJ1-1, is GEEVAQTPKHLVRGEGQKAKLYCAPIKGHSYVFWYQQVLKNEFKFLISFQNENVFDETGMPKERFSAKCLPNSPCSLEIQATKLEDSAVYFCASSQLGGGYTEAFFGQGTRLTVV.

The rearrangement joins TRBV19 to TRBJ1-3, with 7 bases fitting TRBD1. CDR3 length: 15 amino acids. Germline CDR1 LNHDA, CDR2 SQIVND (reference sequence). The V gene end was trimmed by 8 bases and the J gene end by 0 bases; junction bases not matched to a gene: 7. The CDR3 bases are TGTGCCAGTCCGGCCCCAGGGGGCTCTGGAAACACCATATATTTT. Translated: CASPAPGGSGNTIYF.

Regarding this clone: The same CDR3 is also encoded by other DNA sequences in this sample. The gene calls are TRBV9 and TRBJ2-5, with TRBD2 matching 13 bases. CDR1 and CDR2 (germline): SGDLS, YYNGEE. V trimming: 0 bases; J trimming: 4 bases; junction bases outside the gene matches: 0. This CDR3 comprises 15 residues. CDR3 residues: CASSVGLAGGETQYF. Here the CDR3 DNA reads TGTGCCAGCAGCGTAGGACTAGCGGGAGGAGAGACCCAGTACTTC. The full variable domain, completed using reference TRBV9 and TRBJ2-5, is DSGVTQTPKHLITATGQRVTLRCSPRSGDLSVYWYQQSLDQGLQFLIQYYNGEERAKGNILERFSAQQFPDLHSELNLSSLELGDSALYFCASSVGLAGGETQYFGPGTRLLVL.

In its sample, this clone was seen a few times. This chain uses TRBV18 with TRBJ1-6; 7 bases line up with TRBD1. The CDR3 totals 17 residues. The junction had 10 bases not matched to a gene; V was cut back by 3 bases and J by 5 bases. Germline lookup yields CDR1 KGHSH and CDR2 LQKENI. CDR3 DNA sequence: TGTGCCAGCTCACCGCTTGCGGACAGGAAAAATAATTCACCCCTCCACTTT. It is translated as CASSPLADRKNNSPLHF.

This clone was recorded only once. The rearrangement uses TRBV30 and TRBJ1-1; maybe TRBD1 (6 bases). The CDR3 extends over 16 amino acids. Germline loops: CDR1 GTSNPN, CDR2 SVGIG (reference sequence). Between the trimmed V and J ends, which lost 3 bases and 1 base, there was a span of 18 bases. CDR3 region: CAWSTRGVRSNTEAFF. CDR3 sequence (DNA): TGTGCCTGGAGCACCAGGGGCGTCAGGTCGAACACTGAAGCTTTCTTT.

The V call is TRBV7-9, the J call TRBJ2-1; 12 bases are shared with TRBD2. Trimming at V came to 3 bases and at J to 9 bases, leaving 9 bases not matched to a gene. The CDR3 has 16 amino acids. Germline-derived CDR1 and CDR2 are SEHNR and FQNEAQ (reference sequence). The CDR3 nucleotides are TGTGCCAGCAGCTTGGGTCCTAGCGGGAGGGCTAGTGAGCAGTTCTTC. Translating it yields CASSLGPSGRASEQFF.

V usage is TRBV2 and J usage is TRBJ2-7; TRBD2 agrees at 11 bases. The V and J ends lost 4 bases and 7 bases, in that order; junction bases with no gene match: 9. The CDR3 totals 15 residues. The germline V gene has CDR1 SNHLY and CDR2 FYNNEI. For the CDR3, the DNA is TGTGCCAGCAGTGCTGGGCTAGCGGGAGGCCAGGAGCAGTACTTC. This translates into CASSAGLAGGQEQYF.

This chain uses TRBV27 with TRBJ1-5, with D hard to call. V was trimmed by 6 bases and J by 0 bases, leaving 12 bases between them. CDR1 and CDR2 (germline): MNHEY, SMNVEV (reference sequence). The CDR3 has 15 residues. CDR3 protein: CASRNDGYSNQPQHF. For the CDR3, the DNA is TGTGCCAGCAGAAACGACGGGTATAGCAATCAGCCCCAGCATTTT.

V and J are TRBV9 and TRBJ1-2, with D unresolved. The germline V and J ends were trimmed by 4 bases and 4 bases, with 17 bases remaining between them. Germline V lookup: CDR1 SGDLS, CDR2 YYNGEE. There are 15 residues in the CDR3. CDR3 nucleotide sequence: TGTGCCAGCAGCCCCGGAGAGGGTATGAGCTATGGCTACACCTTC. Translated, it gives CASSPGEGMSYGYTF.

The chain joins TRBV4-1 to TRBJ1-5, with a weak D call TRBD1 (5 bases). The V end was cut by 2 bases, the J end by 11 bases, with 13 bases between. CDR3 length: 13 residues. Germline V gene lookup returns CDR1 MGHRA and CDR2 YSYEKL. In DNA, the CDR3 is TGCGCCAGCAGCCAATACTCACAAGGGGCCCAGCATTTT. It codes for CASSQYSQGAQHF.

This clone was observed at least ten times. The chain combines TRBV15 with TRBJ1-3; no clear D. Per germline, CDR1 LNHNV and CDR2 YYDKDF (reference sequence). Between the trimmed V and J ends, which lost 1 base and 6 bases, there was a span of 16 bases. CDR3 size: 16 residues. CDR3 in DNA: TGTGCCACCAGCAGAGGGAGGAGGACCTCAGAAAACACCATATATTTT. This encodes CATSRGRRTSENTIYF.